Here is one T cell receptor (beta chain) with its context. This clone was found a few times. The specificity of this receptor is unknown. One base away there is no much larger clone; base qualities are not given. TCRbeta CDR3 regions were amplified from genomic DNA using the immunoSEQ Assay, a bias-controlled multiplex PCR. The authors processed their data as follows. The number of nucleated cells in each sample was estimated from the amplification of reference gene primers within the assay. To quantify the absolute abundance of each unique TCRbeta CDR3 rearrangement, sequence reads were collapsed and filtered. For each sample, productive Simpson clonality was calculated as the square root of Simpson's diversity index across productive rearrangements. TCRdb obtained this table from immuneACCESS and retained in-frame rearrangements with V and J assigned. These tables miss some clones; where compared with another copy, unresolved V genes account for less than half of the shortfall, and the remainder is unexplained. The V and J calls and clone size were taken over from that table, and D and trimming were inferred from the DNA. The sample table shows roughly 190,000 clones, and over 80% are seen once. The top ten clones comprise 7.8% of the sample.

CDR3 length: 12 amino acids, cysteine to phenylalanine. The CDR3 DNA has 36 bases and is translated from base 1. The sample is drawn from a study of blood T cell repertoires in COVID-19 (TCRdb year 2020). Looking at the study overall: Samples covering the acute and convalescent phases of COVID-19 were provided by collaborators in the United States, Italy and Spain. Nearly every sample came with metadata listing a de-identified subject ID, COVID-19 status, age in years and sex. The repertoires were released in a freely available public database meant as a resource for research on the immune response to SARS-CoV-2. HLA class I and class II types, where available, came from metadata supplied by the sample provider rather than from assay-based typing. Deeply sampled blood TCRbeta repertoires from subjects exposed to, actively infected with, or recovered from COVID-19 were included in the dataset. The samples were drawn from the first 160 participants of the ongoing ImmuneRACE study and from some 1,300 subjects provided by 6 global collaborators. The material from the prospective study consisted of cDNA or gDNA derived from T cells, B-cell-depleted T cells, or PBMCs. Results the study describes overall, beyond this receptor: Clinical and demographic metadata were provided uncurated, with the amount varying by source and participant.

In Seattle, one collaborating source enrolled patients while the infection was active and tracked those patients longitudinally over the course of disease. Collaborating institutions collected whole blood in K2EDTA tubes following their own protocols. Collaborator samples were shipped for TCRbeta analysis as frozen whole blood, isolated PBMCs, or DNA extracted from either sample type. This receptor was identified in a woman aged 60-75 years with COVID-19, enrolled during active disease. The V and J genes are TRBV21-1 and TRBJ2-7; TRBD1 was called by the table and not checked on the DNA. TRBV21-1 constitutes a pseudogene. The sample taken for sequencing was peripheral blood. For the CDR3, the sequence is CASSNRKYEQYF. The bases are TGTGCCAGCAGCAACAGAAAATACGAGCAGTACTTC.